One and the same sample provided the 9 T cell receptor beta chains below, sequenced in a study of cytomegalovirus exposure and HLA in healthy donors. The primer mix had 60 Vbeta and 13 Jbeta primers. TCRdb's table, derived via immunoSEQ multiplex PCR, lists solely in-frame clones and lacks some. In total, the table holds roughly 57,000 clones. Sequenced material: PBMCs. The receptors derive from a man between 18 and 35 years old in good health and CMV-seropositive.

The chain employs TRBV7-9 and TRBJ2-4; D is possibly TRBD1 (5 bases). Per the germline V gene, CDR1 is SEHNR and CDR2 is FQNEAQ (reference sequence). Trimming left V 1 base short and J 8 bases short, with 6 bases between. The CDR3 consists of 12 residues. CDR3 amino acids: CASSLGQHIQYF. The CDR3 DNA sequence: TGTGCCAGCAGCTTAGGACAGCACATTCAGTACTTC.

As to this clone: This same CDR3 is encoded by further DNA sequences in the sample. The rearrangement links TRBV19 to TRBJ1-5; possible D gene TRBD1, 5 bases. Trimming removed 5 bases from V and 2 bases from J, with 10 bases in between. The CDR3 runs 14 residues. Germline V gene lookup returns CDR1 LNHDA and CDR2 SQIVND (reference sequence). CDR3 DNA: TGTGCCAGTAGTGGGGGAGGGGGCAATCAGCCCCAGCATTTT. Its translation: CASSGGGGNQPQHF. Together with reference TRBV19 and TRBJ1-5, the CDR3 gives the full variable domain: DGGITQSPKYLFRKEGQNVTLSCEQNLNHDAMYWYRQDPGQGLRLIYYSQIVNDFQKGDIAEGYSVSREKKESFPLTVTSAQKNPTAFYLCASSGGGGNQPQHFGDGTRLSIL.

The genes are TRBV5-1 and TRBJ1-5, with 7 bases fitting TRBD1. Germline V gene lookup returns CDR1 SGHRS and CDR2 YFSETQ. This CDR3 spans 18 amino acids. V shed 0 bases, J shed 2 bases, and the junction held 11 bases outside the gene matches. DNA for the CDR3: TGCGCCAGCAGCTTGGCGTTAAGGGGGCGGATAGGCAATCAGCCCCAGCATTTT. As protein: CASSLALRGRIGNQPQHF.

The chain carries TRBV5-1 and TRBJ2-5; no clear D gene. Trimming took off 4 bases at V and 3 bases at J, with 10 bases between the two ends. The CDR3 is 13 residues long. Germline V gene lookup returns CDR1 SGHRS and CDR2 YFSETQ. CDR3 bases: TGCGCCAGCAGCCCAACTACCAAAGAGACCCAGTACTTC. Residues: CASSPTTKETQYF. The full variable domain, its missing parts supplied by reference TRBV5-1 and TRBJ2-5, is KAGVTQTPRYLIKTRGQQVTLSCSPISGHRSVSWYQQTPGQGLQFLFEYFSETQRNKGNFPGRFSGRQFSNSRSEMNVSTLELGDSALYLCASSPTTKETQYFGPGTRLLVL.

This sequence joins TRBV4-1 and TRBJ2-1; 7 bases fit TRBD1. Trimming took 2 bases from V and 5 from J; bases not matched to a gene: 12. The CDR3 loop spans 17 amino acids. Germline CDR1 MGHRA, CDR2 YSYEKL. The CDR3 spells CASSQPYTGTENNEQFF. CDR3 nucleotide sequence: TGCGCCAGCAGCCAACCCTATACCGGGACAGAAAACAATGAGCAGTTCTTC.

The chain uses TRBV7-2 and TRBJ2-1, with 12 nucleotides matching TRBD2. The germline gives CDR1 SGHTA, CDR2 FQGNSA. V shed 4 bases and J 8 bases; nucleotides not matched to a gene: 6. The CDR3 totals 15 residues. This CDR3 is CASSSLAGGPHEQFF. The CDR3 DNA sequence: TGTGCCAGCAGCTCTCTAGCGGGAGGGCCCCATGAGCAGTTCTTC.

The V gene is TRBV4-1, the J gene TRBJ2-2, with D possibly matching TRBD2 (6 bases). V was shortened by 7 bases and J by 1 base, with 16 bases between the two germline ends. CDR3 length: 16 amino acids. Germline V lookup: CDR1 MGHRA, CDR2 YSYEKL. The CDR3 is CASTMVSGVNTGELFF. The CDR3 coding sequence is TGCGCCAGCACGATGGTTAGCGGAGTGAACACCGGGGAGCTGTTTTTT.

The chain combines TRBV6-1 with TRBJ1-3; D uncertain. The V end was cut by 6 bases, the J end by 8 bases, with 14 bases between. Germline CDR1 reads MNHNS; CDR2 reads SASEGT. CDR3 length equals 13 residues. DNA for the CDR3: TGTGCCAGCAGCCGAAAGAGCTCGGACACCATATATTTT. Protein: CASSRKSSDTIYF.

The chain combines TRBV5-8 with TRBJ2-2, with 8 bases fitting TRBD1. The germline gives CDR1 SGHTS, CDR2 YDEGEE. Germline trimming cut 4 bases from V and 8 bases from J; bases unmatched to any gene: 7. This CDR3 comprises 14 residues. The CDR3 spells CASSQRTGRGELFF. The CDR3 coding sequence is TGTGCCAGCAGCCAACGGACAGGGCGAGGGGAGCTGTTTTTT. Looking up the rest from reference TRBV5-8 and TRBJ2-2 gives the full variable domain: EAGVTQSPTHLIKTRGQQATLRCSPISGHTSVYWYQQALGLGLQFLLWYDEGEERNRGNFPPRFSGRQFPNYSSELNVNALELEDSALYLCASSQRTGRGELFFGEGSRLTVL.